A single T cell receptor (beta chain) is shown here with its context. This clone was seen a few times. Its binding antigen is unknown. Base quality data are lacking; no much larger clone is found one base away. The entry originates in a study of CD8+ T cells in alopecia areata (dated by TCRdb to the late 2010s). As for the study more broadly: Treated patients were enrolled in an open-label pilot trial of oral tofacitinib at 5 to 10 mg twice daily for moderate-to-severe alopecia areata. Scalp clonality was compared among normal scalp (n=4), patchy alopecia areata scalp (n=8), and alopecia totalis/universalis scalp (n=8). Patients on tofacitinib were biopsied at baseline and after 4 and 24 weeks of treatment, and several of the patients also had a later scalp biopsy. TCRbeta CDR3 regions were amplified by immunoSEQ multiplex PCR with 35 Vbeta forward and 13 Jbeta reverse primers. Disease severity in treated patients was measured with the SALT score, which quantifies the percentage of affected scalp surface area. Scalp tissue and sorted CD4+ and CD8+ peripheral blood T cells from patchy and totalis/universalis alopecia areata patients and from healthy controls were covered by human TCRbeta sequencing. RNA came from the PAXgene miRNA kit for fixed scalp, the miRNeasy kit for PBMCs, and the RNeasy kit for mouse skin. In both human patients and the C3H/HeJ mouse model, the study applied high-throughput TCRbeta sequencing to look at T cell clonal expansion in alopecia areata. Patients received tofacitinib for 6 to 18 months and were then followed off drug for 6 months to check for delayed response and recurrence. The full study reports these points: Unlike mouse skin, which is dominated by gammadelta T cells, normal human skin has resident alphabeta T cells that are also sequenced, and this complicates analysis of the scalp TCR repertoire. Tofacitinib significantly lowered scalp clonality and the number of expanded CD8+ clones among the top 100 scalp clones. Compared with normal scalp, lesional scalp, particularly in alopecia totalis/universalis, had higher clonality and more expanded CD8+ clones, which suggests antigenic drive. Shared TCR sequences between patients were less evident than in mice, which may be partly attributable to HLA diversity in the patient population. During tofacitinib treatment, many expanded lesional clones remained in scalp and blood, and this persistence may partly explain relapse after treatment is stopped. Because the treated cohort was small and had only one nonresponder, larger studies are needed to examine links between baseline CD8+ expansion and response.

The germline V gene specifies SQVTM as CDR1 and ANQGSEA as CDR2. From the cysteine up to the phenylalanine, the CDR3 has a length of 11 residues. Here the CDR3 DNA is all that survives: 33 bases in frame from base 1. V has 6 bases trimmed and J has 9 bases trimmed; junction bases matching no gene number 5. Library method: the immunoSEQ multiplex PCR assay. RNA was extracted from all samples and reverse transcribed into cDNA as template for TCR sequencing. First-strand cDNA was synthesized using SuperScript III with a 2:1 mix of oligo-dT and random hexamers. A synthetic immune receptor repertoire was used to assess amplification bias, and residual bias was removed computationally. The paper's processing steps were these. Raw reads were preprocessed to remove errors, and CDR3 was defined by IMGT conventions from the conserved cysteine to phenylalanine. Clonality was calculated as 1 minus Shannon entropy normalized by log2 of the number of productive unique TCRs. Whether each scalp clone was CD4 or CD8 was inferred by checking scalp TCRbeta sequences against the CD4 and CD8 repertoires from sorted blood. The source is immuneACCESS, and TCRdb retained only in-frame sequences with V and J called. Part of the clones is not carried over; for the studies checked, unresolved V genes explain less than half of this, and the remainder is unexplained. That table supplies the V and J calls and clone size; D and trimming were determined from the DNA. The sample table holds about 150,000 clones, of which just over 65% were seen once. Jointly, the top ten make up 0.75% to 0.95% of the sample.

Reading the label with the study, this specimen's time point is: more than three weeks on oral tofacitinib. Read against the paper, the sample's treatment or condition label means: oral pan-JAK inhibitor, 5-10 mg twice daily. Peripheral blood and lesional scalp punch biopsies were obtained from patients with alopecia areata. PBMCs were isolated by density centrifugation and stained for CD3, CD4 and CD8, after which CD4+ and CD8+ T cells were sorted on a FACSAria. The sequence was collected from a human donor with alopecia areata. This receptor chain uses TRBV29-1 and TRBJ2-4; 7 bases in between match TRBD1. The material was CD4+ T cells sorted from blood, obtained at week 4, from a patient treated with tofacitinib. The CDR3 loop reads CSVVNRGIQYF. The sequenced DNA is TGCAGCGTGGTGAACAGGGGCATTCAGTACTTC.